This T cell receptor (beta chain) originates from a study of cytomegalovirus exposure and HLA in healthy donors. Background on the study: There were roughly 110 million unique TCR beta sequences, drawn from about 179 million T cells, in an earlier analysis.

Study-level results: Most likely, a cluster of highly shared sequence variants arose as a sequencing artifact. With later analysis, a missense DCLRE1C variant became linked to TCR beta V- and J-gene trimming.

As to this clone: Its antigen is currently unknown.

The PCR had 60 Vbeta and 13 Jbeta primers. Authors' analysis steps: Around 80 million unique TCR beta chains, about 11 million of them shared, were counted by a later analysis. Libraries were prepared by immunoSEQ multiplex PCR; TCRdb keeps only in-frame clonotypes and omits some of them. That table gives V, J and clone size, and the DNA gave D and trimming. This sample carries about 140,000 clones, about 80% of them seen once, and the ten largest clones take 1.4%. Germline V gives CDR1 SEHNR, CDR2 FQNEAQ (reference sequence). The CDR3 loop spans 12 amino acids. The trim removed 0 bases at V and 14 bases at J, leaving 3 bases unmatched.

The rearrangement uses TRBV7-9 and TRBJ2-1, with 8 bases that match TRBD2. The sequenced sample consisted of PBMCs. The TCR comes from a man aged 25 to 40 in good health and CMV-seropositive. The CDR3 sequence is CASSLAQREKFF. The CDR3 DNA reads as TGTGCCAGCAGCTTAGCCCAGCGGGAGAAGTTCTTC.